This T cell receptor beta chain was found in a study of blood T cell repertoires in COVID-19. At the level of the study: Collection of acute and convalescent COVID-19 samples took place in the United States, Italy and Spain. Sources were T cells, B-cell-depleted T cells, or PBMCs; the material itself was cDNA or gDNA.

Study processing details: By means of reference gene primer amplification, nucleated cell counts were estimated. Using immunoSEQ multiplex PCR, the repertoire was profiled, and TCRdb retains in-frame clones only, with some absent. V and J calls and clone size come straight from that table; D and trimming were deduced from the DNA. Of tens of thousands of clones in the sample, 85% to 90% were seen once. Looked up from germline, CDR1 is SGDLS and CDR2 is YYNGEE. The CDR3 sequence is 15 residues long. The ends lost 2 bases at V and 7 bases at J; junction bases unmatched: 5. The receptor comes from a woman aged 80 or over in a cohort sampled during active or convalescent COVID-19. The chain links TRBV9 to TRBJ1-4, with TRBD1 matching 10 bases. The sequencing sample was made of peripheral blood. The DNA of the CDR3 is TGTGCCAGCAGCGTGTCCGGGACAGGGGTTGAAAAACTGTTTTTT. Protein product: CASSVSGTGVEKLFF.